This is a list of T cell receptor beta chains from one sample in a study of Ad26.COV2.S vaccination and SARS-CoV-2 variants. Sequenced by immunoSEQ multiplex PCR; TCRdb stores in-frame clones only, minus some. The sample records under 95,000 clones, less than 85% being singletons. The material was peripheral blood, obtained after recovery from COVID-19. The receptors were sampled from a human donor who had recovered from COVID-19. CDR3s include the opening cysteine and the closing phenylalanine or tryptophan. A D gene is named only where the DNA matches it firmly. Clone size is shown for a subset of rows, as once, few, many or a class of expanded clone.

V	D	length	size	J	DNA	CDR3
TRBV4-3	-	14	few	TRBJ2-5	TGCGCCAGCAGCCCCGCCGGGTTGGCGGAGACCCAGTACTTC	CASSPAGLAETQYF
TRBV6-2/TRBV6-3	TRBD2	19	-	TRBJ2-1	TGTGCCAGCAGTTACTCGAGTAGCGGGAGGGCCGATGGGTTAAATGAGCAGTTCTTC	CASSYSSSGRADGLNEQFF
TRBV7-3	TRBD1	15	once	TRBJ1-4	TGTGCCAGCAGCCCAACAGGGGGCAGGGGTGAAAAACTGTTTTTT	CASSPTGGRGEKLFF
TRBV28	TRBD2	16	-	TRBJ2-7	TGTGCCAGCAGCCTCCTCCTAGCGGGAGGTATGTACGAGCAGTACTTC	CASSLLLAGGMYEQYF
TRBV7-2	-	15	-	TRBJ2-1	TGTGCCAGCAGCTCCGACGTAAGCTCCTACAATGAGCAGTTCTTC	CASSSDVSSYNEQFF
TRBV6-5	-	13	-	TRBJ2-7	TGTGCCAGCAGTTCCCGGACAACCTACGAGCAGTACTTC	CASSSRTTYEQYF
TRBV5-1	-	13	few	TRBJ2-3	TGCGCCAGCAGCTCTTACGTAACAGATACGCAGTATTTT	CASSSYVTDTQYF
TRBV28	-	15	-	TRBJ1-5	TGTGCCAGCACCAGTGACAGGTATAGCAATCAGCCCCAGCATTTT	CASTSDRYSNQPQHF
TRBV3-1/TRBV3-2	TRBD2	18	-	TRBJ2-1	TGTGCCAGCAGCCAAGAAGGACTAGCGGGGGGATTTACCAATGAGCAGTTCTTC	CASSQEGLAGGFTNEQFF
TRBV28	-	13	-	TRBJ1-4	TGTGCCAGCAGTCTCGATCCCGATGAAAAACTGTTTTTT	CASSLDPDEKLFF
TRBV7-3	TRBD1	14	-	TRBJ2-2	TGTGCCAGCAGCCGGACAGGGGAGGCCGGGGAGCTGTTTTTT	CASSRTGEAGELFF
TRBV7-9	TRBD2	14	once	TRBJ2-1	TGTGCCAGCAGCTTAATGTTAGCGGGCAATGAGCAGTTCTTC	CASSLMLAGNEQFF
TRBV5-4	-	12	-	TRBJ2-1	TGTGCCAGCAGCGAACGGGTGAATGAGCAGTTCTTC	CASSERVNEQFF
TRBV7-6	TRBD2	17	-	TRBJ2-3	TGTGCCAGCAGCACTAGGGGACTAGCGGGAGGAACAGATACGCAGTATTTT	CASSTRGLAGGTDTQYF
TRBV3-1/TRBV3-2	TRBD2	16	-	TRBJ2-3	TGTGCCAGCAGCCAAGTGAGGGCGGGAGGGCCAGATACGCAGTATTTT	CASSQVRAGGPDTQYF
TRBV4-3	TRBD2	15	-	TRBJ2-1	TGCGCCAGCAGCCAAGAAGCGGGACTGATCTGGTTTGGGTTCTTC	CASSQEAGLIWFGFF
TRBV12-5	-	11	few	TRBJ2-7	TGTGCTAGTGGTTCCCAGTACGAGCAGTACTTC	CASGSQYEQYF
TRBV4-3	-	18	-	TRBJ1-3	TGCGCCAGCAGCCAAGATTTTTCGTTGCTGTCTCTGGGGAACACCATATATTTT	CASSQDFSLLSLGNTIYF
TRBV4-3	TRBD1	16	-	TRBJ2-7	TGCGCCAGCAGCAAAGTCCTACAGGGGGCCACCTACGAGCAGTACTTC	CASSKVLQGATYEQYF
TRBV7-9	-	14	-	TRBJ2-3	TGTGCCAGCAGCTTTAAAGGGCCCACAGATACGCAGTATTTT	CASSFKGPTDTQYF
TRBV5-1	-	16	-	TRBJ2-7	TGCGCCAGCAGCTTTGCCCCGACGGTGAGCTCCTACGAGCAGTACTTC	CASSFAPTVSSYEQYF
TRBV7-2	-	13	-	TRBJ1-2	TGTGCCAGCAGCTTAGTTAGCAGCTATGGCTACACCTTC	CASSLVSSYGYTF
TRBV7-6	-	13	-	TRBJ2-3	TGTGCCAGCAGCACACAGACGGCCGATACGCAGTATTTT	CASSTQTADTQYF
TRBV5-1	-	15	-	TRBJ1-4	TGCGCCAGCAGCTTGTATAAGGGATTCGGGGAAAAACTGTTTTTT	CASSLYKGFGEKLFF
TRBV6-6	TRBD2	16	-	TRBJ2-7	TGTGCCAGCAGGAACCCCGGACTAGCGGGTTCCTACGAGCAGTACTTC	CASRNPGLAGSYEQYF
TRBV19	-	14	-	TRBJ2-1	TGTGCCAGTAGTATTCTCAGTTCCTACAATGAGCAGTTCTTC	CASSILSSYNEQFF
TRBV9	-	15	-	TRBJ2-7	TGTGCCAGCAGCGTAGCGGGGACCGGTGGGTACGAGCAGTACTTC	CASSVAGTGGYEQYF
TRBV27	-	14	-	TRBJ2-1	TGTGCCACCACGCACCAAGGGGGGGGCAATGAGCAGTTCTTC	CATTHQGGGNEQFF
TRBV25-1	-	15	-	TRBJ2-1	TGTGCCAGCAGTGAGGTTTTGAGCTCCTACAATGAGCAGTTCTTC	CASSEVLSSYNEQFF
TRBV9	-	13	-	TRBJ1-5	TGTGCCAGCAGCGTAGGACGAAATCAGCCCCAGCATTTT	CASSVGRNQPQHF
TRBV4-3	-	19	-	TRBJ2-1	TGCGCCAGCAGCCAGGGCATAACAGGGCCGGAAAAGTCCAACAATGAGCAGTTCTTC	CASSQGITGPEKSNNEQFF
TRBV13	TRBD1	14	-	TRBJ2-7	TGTGCCAGCAGCCCTGGACAGGGGGCCTACGAGCAGTACTTC	CASSPGQGAYEQYF
TRBV25-1	-	12	-	TRBJ2-2	TGTGCCAGCAGTCGCGGAGCCGGGGAGCTGTTTTTT	CASSRGAGELFF
TRBV7-2	-	16	-	TRBJ2-1	TGTGCCAGCAGCTTAAACTACCCAATTAACTACAATGAGCAGTTCTTC	CASSLNYPINYNEQFF
TRBV29-1	TRBD2	18	-	TRBJ2-3	TGCAGCGTTGAATTGGGTAGCGGGGGCTTCTCTAGCACAGATACGCAGTATTTT	CSVELGSGGFSSTDTQYF
TRBV11-1	TRBD1	15	-	TRBJ1-2	TGTGCCAGCAGCCCGACAGGGAGGTCCTTTCGGGGCTACACCTTC	CASSPTGRSFRGYTF
TRBV14	-	15	once	TRBJ2-7	TGTGCCAGCAGCCAGGAGGGACAGTATTTCTACGAGCAGTACTTC	CASSQEGQYFYEQYF
TRBV24-1	TRBD1	15	few	TRBJ2-1	TGTGCCACCAATCCGGGACAGGGGGTCTTGGATGAGCAGTTCTTC	CATNPGQGVLDEQFF
TRBV7-8	TRBD2	14	-	TRBJ2-5	TGTGCCAGCAGCTTACCGCTAGCGGAAGAGACCCAGTACTTC	CASSLPLAEETQYF
TRBV7-9	TRBD2	14	few	TRBJ2-3	TGTGCCAGCAGTCTAGCGGGGGTCACAGATACGCAGTATTTT	CASSLAGVTDTQYF